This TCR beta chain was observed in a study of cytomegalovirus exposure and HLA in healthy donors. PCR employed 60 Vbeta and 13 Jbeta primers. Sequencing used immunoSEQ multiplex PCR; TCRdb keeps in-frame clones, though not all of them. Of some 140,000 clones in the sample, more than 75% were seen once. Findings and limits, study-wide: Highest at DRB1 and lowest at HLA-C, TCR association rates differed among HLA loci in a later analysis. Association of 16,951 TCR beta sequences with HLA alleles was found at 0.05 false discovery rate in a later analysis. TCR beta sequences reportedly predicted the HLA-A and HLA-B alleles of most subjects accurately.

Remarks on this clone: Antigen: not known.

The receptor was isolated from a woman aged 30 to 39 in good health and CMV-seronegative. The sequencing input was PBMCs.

As DNA, the CDR3 is TGTGCCAGCAACCTAGCGGGGGGGAGTGATCAAGAGACCCAGTACTTC. Translated, it gives CASNLAGGSDQETQYF. The V call is TRBV9, the J call TRBJ2-5; 12 nucleotides line up with TRBD2. The V gene's germline CDR1 is SGDLS and CDR2 YYNGEE. The CDR3 runs 16 residues. Germline trimming cut 6 bases from V and 2 bases from J; bases unmatched to any gene: 8.